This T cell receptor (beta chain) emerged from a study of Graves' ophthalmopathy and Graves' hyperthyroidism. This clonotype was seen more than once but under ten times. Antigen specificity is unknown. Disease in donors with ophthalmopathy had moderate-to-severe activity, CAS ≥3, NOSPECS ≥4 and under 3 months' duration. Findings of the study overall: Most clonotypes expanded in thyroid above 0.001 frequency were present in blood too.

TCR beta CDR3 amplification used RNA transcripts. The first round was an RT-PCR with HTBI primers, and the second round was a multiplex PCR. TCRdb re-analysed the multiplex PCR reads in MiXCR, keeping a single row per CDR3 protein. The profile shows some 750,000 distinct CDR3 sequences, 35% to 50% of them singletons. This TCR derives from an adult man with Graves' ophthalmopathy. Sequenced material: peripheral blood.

In nucleotides, the CDR3 is TGTGCCAGCAGTAAGGCTAGCGGGAGTGGAACAGATACGCAGTATTTT. It specifies CASSKASGSGTDTQYF. The J gene is TRBJ2-3, the V gene TRBV2, with TRBD2 matching over 10 bases. J was trimmed by 3 bases and V by 5 bases; bases with no gene match: 8. The germline gives CDR1 SNHLY, CDR2 FYNNEI. The CDR3 sequence is 16 residues long.